Listed here is a single TCR beta chain. No antigen is known for it. This specimen comes from a study of T-cell memory formation after mild COVID-19. Study information: TCR clusters were mostly confined to one donor each. Study-level results: Certain responding clones were present in pre-infection memory, suggesting participation of cross-reactive memory. Of the contracting clones, CD4+ ones lay mainly in CM and EM, and CD8+ ones in EMRA. CD4/CD8 balance held among clones contracting day 15 to 85, and later expanders leaned CD4+.

From the 5' RACE reads, TCRdb called clonotypes with MiXCR, one entry per CDR3 protein. The sample has over 250,000 distinct CDR3 sequences; more than 15% are singletons. Trimming shortened V by 4 bases and J by 1 base, and 11 bases separated the two germline ends. This CDR3 is 14 amino acids long. Germline V gene sequence: CDR1 SGHRS, CDR2 YFSETQ. This receptor was taken from a man aged 18-30 years who had mild COVID-19 (a few samples of this study predate the infection). Cell type and time point are not known. V and J are TRBV5-1 and TRBJ1-1; D is perhaps TRBD1 (5 bases). Sequencing input: PBMCs or a T cell subset sorted from them (not recorded which). The CDR3, as DNA: TGCGCCAGCAGCCCAGGGCAGCCGAACACTGAAGCTTTCTTT. It codes for CASSPGQPNTEAFF.